The 10 T cell receptor beta chains listed next were all sequenced from one sample in a study of blood T cell repertoires in COVID-19. Here immunoSEQ multiplex PCR was the method, and the copy in TCRdb shows in-frame clones only, minus some. The table has some 69,000 clones, 89% seen once; the top ten hold around 4.9%. Source material: peripheral blood. Receptors originate from a woman aged 50 to 65 with active COVID-19.

The V call is TRBV9, the J call TRBJ2-2; D perhaps matches TRBD2 (5 bases). With 0 bases removed from V and 3 bases from J, the gap between germline ends came to 12 bases. This CDR3 spans 16 amino acids. Germline CDR1 is SGDLS and CDR2 is YYNGEE. The CDR3 DNA follows: TGTGCCAGCAGCGTAGCTCCCCGGCGGGACACCGGGGAGCTGTTTTTT. Translated, it gives CASSVAPRRDTGELFF. The whole variable domain, remainder taken from reference TRBV9 and TRBJ2-2, is DSGVTQTPKHLITATGQRVTLRCSPRSGDLSVYWYQQSLDQGLQFLIQYYNGEERAKGNILERFSAQQFPDLHSELNLSSLELGDSALYFCASSVAPRRDTGELFFGEGSRLTVL.

V gene TRBV27 combines with J gene TRBJ1-2; possible D gene TRBD1, 5 bases. The CDR3 is 14 amino acids. V lost 6 bases and J 6 bases, leaving 17 bases between the germline ends. Germline V gives CDR1 MNHEY, CDR2 SMNVEV (reference sequence). The CDR3 bases are TGTGCCAGCAGGAGAGACAGATCTTCTAATGGCTACACCTTC. As protein: CASRRDRSSNGYTF.

The V gene is TRBV7-2, the J gene TRBJ1-5; 12 nucleotides line up with TRBD1. Trimming cost V 5 bases and J 6 bases; bases outside gene matches: 5. CDR3 size: 15 residues. Germline lookup yields CDR1 SGHTA and CDR2 FQGNSA. The CDR3 DNA sequence: TGTGCCAGCAGCACCGGGACAGGGGGCCGTCAGCCCCAGCATTTT. Protein sequence: CASSTGTGGRQPQHF. The full variable domain, in which reference TRBV7-2 and TRBJ1-5 provide the parts outside the CDR3, is GAGVSQSPSNKVTEKGKDVELRCDPISGHTALYWYRQSLGQGLEFLIYFQGNSAPDKSGLPSDRFSAERTGGSVSTLTIQRTQQEDSAVYLCASSTGTGGRQPQHFGDGTRLSIL.

The chain combines TRBV19 with TRBJ1-5; TRBD1 matches at 8 bases. Germline V gene data show CDR1 as LNHDA and CDR2 as SQIVND (reference sequence). The CDR3 has 13 amino acids. V gave up 11 bases and J gave up 4 bases; unmatched junction bases: 7. The CDR3 coding sequence is TGTGCCGGGGGGACAGGACGAAATCAGCCCCAGCATTTT. The encoded protein is CAGGTGRNQPQHF.

V gene TRBV3-1 (or the pseudogene TRBV3-2) combines with J gene TRBJ1-3; D ambiguous. V was pared by 0 bases and J by 0 bases, with 18 bases between. Germline CDR1 and CDR2: LGHDT and YNNKEL (reference sequence). CDR3 length: 19 amino acids. CDR3 residues: CASSQDYSPPLPSGNTIYF. The CDR3 DNA is TGTGCCAGCAGCCAAGATTATTCGCCTCCACTGCCCTCTGGAAACACCATATATTTT.

The gene calls are TRBV7-9 and TRBJ1-6, with unresolved D. The CDR3 loop spans 14 amino acids. The V gene's germline CDR1 is SEHNR and CDR2 FQNEAQ (reference sequence). The V and J ends lost 1 base and 3 bases respectively, with 4 bases between them. CDR3 coding DNA: TGTGCCAGCAGCTTAGACAGCTATAATTCACCCCTCCACTTT. Translated, it gives CASSLDSYNSPLHF.

The rearrangement joins TRBV28 to TRBJ2-7; 7 nucleotides line up with TRBD2. Germline V lookup: CDR1 MDHEN, CDR2 SYDVKM. There are 15 residues in the CDR3. The V gene end was trimmed by 1 base and the J gene end by 6 bases; junction bases not matched to a gene: 9. The CDR3, as DNA: TGTGCCAGCAGTTTATCCGGCGGGAGACTTGCCGAGCAGTACTTC. Its translation: CASSLSGGRLAEQYF.

The rearrangement links TRBV11-2 to TRBJ1-3; 7 bases agree with TRBD1. V was clipped by 6 bases and J by 3 bases; unmatched bases: 11. This CDR3 contains 16 residues. The germline gives CDR1 SGHAT, CDR2 FQNNGV. The CDR3 nucleotides read TGTGCCAGCAGGACCCTAACAGGGGCGCGTGGAAACACCATATATTTT. Translating it yields CASRTLTGARGNTIYF.

The CDR3 spells CASSQAPGYDEQFF. The CDR3 nucleotides read TGTGCCAGCAGCCAAGCTCCGGGATATGATGAGCAGTTCTTC. The chain recombines TRBV14 with TRBJ2-1; D might be TRBD2 (5 bases). CDR1 and CDR2 (germline): SGHDN, FVKESK. This CDR3 contains 14 residues. Trimming stripped 1 base from V and 8 bases from J, with 12 bases between. Combining the CDR3 with reference TRBV14 and TRBJ2-1 gives the whole variable domain EAGVTQFPSHSVIEKGQTVTLRCDPISGHDNLYWYRRVMGKEIKFLLHFVKESKQDESGMPNNRFLAERTGGTYSTLKVQPAELEDSGVYFCASSQAPGYDEQFFGPGTRLTVL.

The rearrangement links TRBV5-1 to TRBJ2-7; 10 nucleotides align to TRBD2. CDR1 and CDR2 (germline): SGHRS, YFSETQ. This CDR3 comprises 15 residues. The J segment lost 2 bases and the V segment lost 6 bases, leaving 8 bases of the junction unmatched. CDR3 DNA sequence: TGCGCCAGCACCCAGACTAGCGGGTCCACCTACGAGCAGTACTTC. Encoded protein: CASTQTSGSTYEQYF.